The 2 T cell receptor beta chains below all came from one sample that was sequenced in a study of cytomegalovirus exposure and HLA in healthy donors (dated by TCRdb to 2015 to 2018). Libraries came from the immunoSEQ multiplex PCR assay. For the multiplex PCR, a mixture combining 60 forward primers for TCR Vbeta segments and 13 reverse primers for TCR Jbeta segments was used. TCRdb re-hosts the immuneACCESS table, in-frame sequences only. Its copies lack some clones; in the studies checked, an unresolved V gene accounts for under half of them, and the cause for the rest is not known. For this sample the table gives 95,000 to 150,000 clones, of which approximately 76% were detected only once. Approximately 31% of the sample is taken by the ten largest. The specimen sequenced was PBMCs. These receptors all come from a man in his sixties in good health and CMV-seropositive.

The rearrangement joins TRBV25-1 to TRBJ1-1; tentative D call: TRBD1 (5 bases). CDR1 MGHDK and CDR2 SYGVNS come from the germline V gene. Trimming took off 2 bases at V and 1 base at J, with 8 bases between the two ends. The CDR3 has 14 residues. The CDR3 loop is CASSERGGNTEAFF. Written as DNA, the CDR3 is TGTGCCAGCAGTGAAAGGGGAGGGAACACTGAAGCTTTCTTT.

The V and J genes are TRBV21-1 and TRBJ2-7; the D call TRBD1 from the table was never checked on the DNA. TRBV21-1 is a pseudogene locus. This CDR3 contains 15 residues. Written as DNA, the CDR3 is TGTGCCAGCAGCCAGCCGACAGGGAGAACCTACGAGCAGTACTTC. Translation: CASSQPTGRTYEQYF.